A selection of T cell receptor beta chains follows, all from one sample in a study of T-cell memory formation after mild COVID-19. TCRdb fed the 5' RACE reads into MiXCR, producing one record per CDR3 protein. The table includes about 90,000 distinct CDR3 sequences, roughly an eighth detected once. The sequenced material came from PBMCs or a T cell subset sorted from them (not recorded which). These TCRs come from an adult woman who had mild COVID-19 (a few samples of this study predate the infection). Cell type and time point are not known. Both conserved end residues are part of each CDR3. The D gene is left open where the match is weak. Clone size is given for some rows only: seen once, a few or many times, or a class if the clone is expanded.

>NA|NA|TRBJ2-7|11|TRBV9
TGTGCCAGCAGCGGTCGGGGGGAGCAGTACTTC
CASSGRGEQYF
>NA|few|TRBJ2-3|17|TRBV24-1
TGTGCCACCAGTGATCCACGACTAGGGGCGGCCGCAGATACGCAGTATTTT
CATSDPRLGAAADTQYF
>TRBD1|many|TRBJ2-3|16|TRBV6-5
TGTGCCAGCAGTCCAACCCCGGGACAGGGTATGGATACGCAGTATTTT
CASSPTPGQGMDTQYF
>NA|NA|TRBJ2-1|11|TRBV5-1
TGCGCCAGCCTTCTGGTGGAGGAGCAGTTCTTC
CASLLVEEQFF
>NA|NA|TRBJ2-5|14|TRBV29-1
TGCAGCGTTGGAGACGGCTTGACCGGGGAGACCCAGTACTTC
CSVGDGLTGETQYF
>NA|NA|TRBJ2-7|14|TRBV6-2/TRBV6-3
TGTGCCAGCAGTTACTCCCCCATCTCCTACGAGCAGTACTTC
CASSYSPISYEQYF
>TRBD2|NA|TRBJ2-1|15|TRBV12-3/TRBV12-4
TGTGCCAGTGTTCCGGGACTAGCGCTCTACAATGAGCAGTTCTTC
CASVPGLALYNEQFF
>TRBD2|NA|TRBJ2-1|15|TRBV20-1
TGCAGTGCTAGTGGAGCACTAGCGAAGACCAATGAGCAGTTCTTC
CSASGALAKTNEQFF
>NA|few|TRBJ2-6|15|TRBV27
TGTGCCAGCCTACCTCGTGCGTCTGGGGCCAACGTCCTGACTTTC
CASLPRASGANVLTF
>NA|NA|TRBJ2-7|11|TRBV12-3/TRBV12-4
TGTGCCAGCAGTTTCCGAGGCGAGCAGTACTTC
CASSFRGEQYF
>TRBD1|few|TRBJ2-2|17|TRBV29-1
TGCAGCGTTGAAGTCCTACAGGGGCTGGAGAACACCGGGGAGCTGTTTTTT
CSVEVLQGLENTGELFF
>TRBD1|NA|TRBJ1-1|15|TRBV14
TGTGCCAGCAGCCAAGGCAGGGGGCGGGCGACTGAAGCTTTCTTT
CASSQGRGRATEAFF
>NA|many|TRBJ2-2|13|TRBV7-3
TGTGCCAGCAGCTTGGATTTTTTGGGGGAGCTGTTTTTT
CASSLDFLGELFF
>NA|many|TRBJ2-1|14|TRBV7-8
TGTGCCAGCCGGGCCGGGGGAGACTTCAATGAGCAGTTCTTC
CASRAGGDFNEQFF
>NA|few|TRBJ1-2|17|TRBV5-1
TGCGCCAGCAGCTTGTCGGGGGGCGCGATGGCGTCCTATGGCTACACCTTC
CASSLSGGAMASYGYTF
>TRBD2|few|TRBJ2-3|16|TRBV27
TGTGCCAGCAGTTTTTTCACTAGCGGGGTGGGAGATACGCAGTATTTT
CASSFFTSGVGDTQYF
>NA|NA|TRBJ1-1|12|TRBV30
TGTGCCTGGAGTTGGGGTGGAGGTGAAGCTTTCTTT
CAWSWGGGEAFF